This entry describes one T cell receptor beta chain. Over 18 months, lack of ophthalmopathy progression marked Graves' hyperthyroidism as stable. Per germline, CDR1 KGHDR and CDR2 SFDVKD. V dropped 10 bases and J dropped 1; count of bases not matched to a gene: 15. The CDR3 runs 17 residues. This record belongs to a study of T cells in Graves' hyperthyroidism and ophthalmopathy. Across the whole study: The initial diagnosis was the point when peripheral blood was collected, ahead of any treatment.

Amplification of TCR beta CDR3 regions used RNA as the template. Initially, a first-round RT-PCR of the TCR CDR3 employed the HTBI primer set. Each CDR3 protein gets one entry after TCRdb re-called the multiplex PCR reads with MiXCR. The sample comprises roughly 180,000 distinct CDR3 sequences, 17% of which are singletons, and around 27% rests with the top ten. The TCR originated in a woman aged 50 to 60 with Graves' hyperthyroidism. The rearrangement links TRBV24-1 to TRBJ2-7; TRBD2 matches 10 bases. Sequencing was performed on blood. The CDR3 region is CATAPTPSGGASYEQYF. The CDR3 DNA follows: TGTGCCACAGCTCCAACCCCAAGCGGGGGGGCTTCCTACGAGCAGTACTTC.